One sample yielded the 22 T cell receptor beta chains listed below, sequenced in a study of blood T cell repertoires in COVID-19 (dated by TCRdb to 2019 to 2021). Preparation of the library involved the immunoSEQ multiplex PCR assay. The table was pulled from immuneACCESS by TCRdb, which kept in-frame rearrangements only. Such tables lose some clones; where checked, under half of the loss comes from unresolved V genes, and the rest has no known cause. This sample comprises a few hundred thousand clones, roughly 86% of them detected only once. Of the sample, over 2.5% falls within the top ten clones. Sequenced material: peripheral blood. The receptors stem from a human donor in a cohort sampled during active COVID-19.

The J gene is TRBJ2-1, the V gene TRBV27; 7 nucleotides match TRBD1. J lost 2 bases, V lost 5 bases, and 3 bases had no gene match. Germline-derived CDR1 and CDR2 are MNHEY and SMNVEV (reference sequence). The CDR3 length is 14 residues. The CDR3 nucleotides read TGTGCCAGCAGTCAGGACAGGCCCTACAATGAGCAGTTCTTC. Its protein product is CASSQDRPYNEQFF.

The rearrangement uses TRBV27 and TRBJ2-3; TRBD2 matches at 10 bases. The CDR3 contains 13 residues. Germline CDR1 and CDR2: MNHEY and SMNVEV (reference sequence). The ends lost 10 bases at V and 3 bases at J; junction bases unmatched: 4. CDR3 in DNA: TGTGCCATCGGGACTAGCGATACAGATACGCAGTATTTT. Translating it yields CAIGTSDTDTQYF.

This chain links TRBV15 with TRBJ2-1; the match to TRBD1 covers 7 bases. J lost 2 bases, V lost 9 bases, and 10 bases had no gene match. Looked up from germline, CDR1 is LNHNV and CDR2 is YYDKDF (reference sequence). The CDR3 extends over 15 amino acids. DNA of the CDR3: TGTGCCACGAGGCTACAGGGGAGTCCCTACAATGAGCAGTTCTTC. It codes for CATRLQGSPYNEQFF.

The chain uses TRBV19 and TRBJ1-5; no clear D. The V end was cut by 6 bases, the J end by 0 bases, with 15 bases between. The length of the CDR3 is 16 residues. CDR1 and CDR2 from the germline V gene are LNHDA and SQIVND (reference sequence). CDR3 amino acids: CASRRAKDLSNQPQHF. CDR3 nucleotides: TGTGCCAGTAGGAGGGCCAAGGACCTTAGCAATCAGCCCCAGCATTTT. The variable domain in full, with the rest retrieved from reference TRBV19 and TRBJ1-5, is DGGITQSPKYLFRKEGQNVTLSCEQNLNHDAMYWYRQDPGQGLRLIYYSQIVNDFQKGDIAEGYSVSREKKESFPLTVTSAQKNPTAFYLCASRRAKDLSNQPQHFGDGTRLSIL.

V gene TRBV19 combines with J gene TRBJ2-3; the D gene is possibly TRBD1 (7 bases). The CDR3 runs 15 residues. Germline V gene data show CDR1 as LNHDA and CDR2 as SQIVND (reference sequence). The V gene lost 3 bases and the J gene lost 4 bases, with 14 bases spanning the gap. The CDR3: CASSIARGEPDTQYF. The CDR3 DNA follows: TGTGCCAGTAGTATCGCCAGGGGGGAGCCAGATACGCAGTATTTT.

V and J are TRBV15 and TRBJ2-2, with no clear D. CDR1 is LNHNV, CDR2 YYDKDF, per germline (reference sequence). The CDR3 is 14 residues long. Trimming took off 5 bases at V and 0 bases at J, with 7 bases between the two ends. Here the CDR3 reads CATSRGANTGELFF. CDR3 coding DNA: TGTGCCACCAGCCGCGGCGCGAACACCGGGGAGCTGTTTTTT.

This CDR3 is CASSPQGVGSGYTF. The DNA for the CDR3 is TGTGCCAGCAGCCCCCAGGGGGTAGGTTCTGGCTACACCTTC. The chain combines TRBV27 with TRBJ1-2, with 7 positions matching TRBD1. The ends lost 6 bases at V and 7 bases at J; junction bases unmatched: 11. The CDR3 runs to 14 residues. Per germline, CDR1 MNHEY and CDR2 SMNVEV (reference sequence).

This clone was seen a handful of times. This chain links TRBV5-5 with TRBJ2-7, with 7 bases that match TRBD1. Germline trimming cut 0 bases from V and 7 bases from J; bases unmatched to any gene: 4. The germline V gene has CDR1 SGHKS and CDR2 YYEKEE (reference sequence). The CDR3 extends over 13 amino acids. The CDR3 DNA is TGTGCCAGCAGCTTGGAACCACAGGGGGAGCAGTACTTC. Encoded protein: CASSLEPQGEQYF.

The chain joins TRBV4-2 to TRBJ2-2; 9 nucleotides align to TRBD1. The CDR3 runs 15 residues. V trimming: 7 bases; J trimming: 4 bases; junction bases outside the gene matches: 7. The germline gives CDR1 LGHNA, CDR2 YNFKEQ. CDR3 amino acids: CASTLTGGVTGELFF. The CDR3 DNA follows: TGTGCCAGCACCTTGACAGGGGGGGTCACCGGGGAGCTGTTTTTT.

The J gene is TRBJ1-5, the V gene TRBV4-1, with TRBD1 matching over 10 bases. The J segment lost 4 bases and the V segment lost 7 bases, leaving 7 bases of the junction unmatched. Germline V gene lookup returns CDR1 MGHRA and CDR2 YSYEKL. This CDR3 has 15 amino acids. The CDR3 spells CASTPDRGENQPQHF. CDR3 bases: TGCGCCAGCACCCCGGACAGGGGGGAGAATCAGCCCCAGCATTTT.

CDR3 in DNA: TGCAGTCCGGGACTAGGCAATGAGCAGTTCTTC. It codes for CSPGLGNEQFF. V usage is TRBV20-1 and J usage is TRBJ2-1; 8 nucleotides agree with TRBD2. Trimming took 8 bases from V and 6 from J; bases not matched to a gene: 3. CDR3 size: 11 residues. The germline V gene has CDR1 DFQATT and CDR2 SNEGSKA (reference sequence).

This clone was detected only once. The J gene is TRBJ1-6, the V gene TRBV20-1; D unresolved. Germline V CDR1 and CDR2: DFQATT, SNEGSKA (reference sequence). The CDR3 length is 11 residues. Trimming removed 5 bases at V and 13 bases at J, with 12 bases between. The CDR3 region has the DNA TGCAGTGCTGGGGAGATTCGGCCCCTCCACTTT. Encoded protein: CSAGEIRPLHF.

The chain links TRBV19 to TRBJ1-6, with D possibly being TRBD1 (5 bases). The length of the CDR3 is 14 residues. From germline, CDR1 is LNHDA and CDR2 SQIVND (reference sequence). The V and J ends lost 9 bases and 7 bases respectively, with 16 bases between them. The CDR3 DNA reads TGTGCCAGCAGCATGTTTGGGGGGAATTCACCCCTCCACTTT. It yields the protein CASSMFGGNSPLHF.

The DNA for the CDR3 is TGTGCTAGTGCCCTCCTTCCAGGGGAGAAAACTGAAGCTTTCTTT. As protein: CASALLPGEKTEAFF. The chain joins TRBV12-5 to TRBJ1-1; possible D gene TRBD1, 6 bases. Germline V gives CDR1 LGHNT, CDR2 FRNRAP. The V gene lost 7 bases and the J gene lost 5 bases, with 20 bases spanning the gap. The length of the CDR3 is 15 residues.

The J gene is TRBJ2-3, the V gene TRBV29-1; D might be TRBD2 (5 bases). V lost 6 bases and J lost 3, with 13 bases in between. Germline CDR1 and CDR2: SQVTM and ANQGSEA. The CDR3 spans 13 residues. CDR3 bases: TGCAGCGTGTCCGGGGTAGGGACAGATACGCAGTATTTT. Protein sequence: CSVSGVGTDTQYF.

The chain has TRBV18 and TRBJ2-7; D is uncertain. The CDR3 loop spans 12 amino acids. The germline V and J ends were trimmed by 3 bases and 7 bases, with 10 bases remaining between them. Per germline, CDR1 KGHSH and CDR2 LQKENI. Here the CDR3 reads CASSPAASEQYF. CDR3 coding DNA: TGTGCCAGCTCACCGGCGGCGAGTGAGCAGTACTTC.

Worth noting for this clone: This may be a read error, as it is one base from a much larger clone. V usage is TRBV6-4 and J usage is TRBJ2-3; the match to TRBD2 covers 11 bases. With 1 base clipped from V and 4 bases from J, the junction kept 1 base outside the gene matches. CDR1 and CDR2 from the germline V gene are MRHNA and SNTAGT. The CDR3 covers 15 residues. CDR3 in DNA: TGTGCCAGCAGTGACTTAGCGGGGGGGCCAGATACGCAGTATTTT. Amino acid sequence: CASSDLAGGPDTQYF.

The chain joins TRBV28 to TRBJ1-6; 7 bases are a match to TRBD1. The CDR3 has 16 amino acids. The germline gives CDR1 MDHEN, CDR2 SYDVKM. V trimming: 5 bases; J trimming: 7 bases; junction bases outside the gene matches: 11. The CDR3 is CASSPSTGFGNSPLHF. The CDR3, as DNA: TGTGCCAGCAGTCCCTCGACAGGGTTCGGGAATTCACCCCTCCACTTT.

This rearrangement joins TRBV5-1 to TRBJ1-2, with TRBD1 identical over 8 bases. Germline trimming cut 2 bases from V and 3 bases from J; bases unmatched to any gene: 3. The CDR3 contains 14 residues. CDR1 and CDR2 from the germline V gene are SGHRS and YFSETQ. CDR3 nucleotide sequence: TGCGCCAGCAGCTTTTCGACAGGGGACTATGGCTACACCTTC. Protein sequence: CASSFSTGDYGYTF.

V gene TRBV5-4 combines with J gene TRBJ2-7; maybe TRBD2 (5 bases). CDR1 SGHNT and CDR2 YYREEE come from the germline V gene (reference sequence). The CDR3 is 14 amino acids. The V end was cut by 0 bases, the J end by 7 bases, with 14 bases between. Here the CDR3 DNA reads TGTGCCAGCAGCTTGGAAGGTAGCGCTCGTGAGCAGTACTTC. This gives the protein CASSLEGSAREQYF.

The J gene is TRBJ2-5, the V gene TRBV28; D is unresolved. The germline V gene encodes CDR1 MDHEN and CDR2 SYDVKM. Trimming took off 3 bases at V and 4 bases at J, with 12 bases between the two ends. The CDR3 runs to 14 residues. The CDR3 coding sequence is TGTGCCAGCAGTTTCGCAGGATCTGGAGAGACCCAGTACTTC. Protein sequence: CASSFAGSGETQYF. The variable domain in full, completed from reference TRBV28 and TRBJ2-5, reads DVKVTQSSRYLVKRTGEKVFLECVQDMDHENMFWYRQDPGLGLRLIYFSYDVKMKEKGDIPEGYSVSREKKERFSLILESASTNQTSMYLCASSFAGSGETQYFGPGTRLLVL.

There are a few counts of this clone. This sequence joins TRBV2 and TRBJ2-7; the D gene is possibly TRBD1 (5 bases). Germline V lookup: CDR1 SNHLY, CDR2 FYNNEI. CDR3 length equals 15 residues. Trimming removed 0 bases at V and 5 bases at J, with 14 bases between. CDR3 residues: CASSEASRVLHEQYF. The CDR3 DNA is TGTGCCAGCAGTGAAGCGTCCAGGGTACTCCACGAGCAGTACTTC.